The TCR beta chain under discussion was sequenced for a study of blood T cell repertoires in COVID-19. About the study: The United States, Italy and Spain provided the acute and convalescent COVID-19 samples.

The CDR3 consists of 14 residues. Unmatched junction bases numbered 10, after V lost 5 bases and J lost 8 bases. Germline loops: CDR1 SEHNR, CDR2 FQNEAQ (reference sequence). Measured with immunoSEQ multiplex PCR; TCRdb has only the in-frame clones, and not every one. The sample records 200,000 or so clones, under 90% being singletons. Residents of about two dozen US areas, aged 18 to 89 years, made up the participants. Cohort allocation depended upon clinical history that participants reported. Donors of Cohort 3 who recovered were those that had two negative PCRs, clearance, or symptom resolution. The chain combines TRBV7-9 with TRBJ1-2; 8 bases match TRBD1. This TCR derives from a man aged 55 to 70 who had recovered from COVID-19. Sequenced material: PBMCs or T cells enriched from blood (not recorded which). This CDR3 is CASSAGQGEGGYTF. The CDR3 bases are TGTGCCAGCAGCGCTGGACAGGGAGAAGGGGGCTACACCTTC.